This entry concerns a single T cell receptor (beta chain). The antigen is not known. This specimen belongs to a study of cytomegalovirus exposure and HLA in healthy donors. Background on the study: As an earlier analysis found, around 200 million T cells yielded about 120 million unique TCR beta sequences.

V lost 6 bases to trimming and J lost 0 bases, with 14 bases between them. CDR1 MNHNS and CDR2 SASEGT come from the germline V gene. The CDR3 is made up of 15 amino acids. Notes on the study in general: Prior analysis indicated that the majority of TCR beta V segments exhibited productivity approximately 87% or approximately 30% of the time. Cytomegalovirus-associated status was assigned to more than 150 TCR beta chains.

PCR employed 60 Vbeta and 13 Jbeta primers. Only in-frame clones appear in the TCRdb table, and some are missing; sequencing was by immunoSEQ multiplex PCR. The table includes approximately 80,000 clones, just under 80% detected once. This clonotype was sampled from a male donor in good health and CMV-seropositive. Sequences were obtained from PBMCs. The rearrangement links TRBV6-1 to TRBJ1-2; possible D gene TRBD1, 6 bases. The CDR3 reads CASSLKGQANYGYTF. The CDR3 DNA is TGTGCCAGCAGCCTCAAGGGACAAGCTAACTATGGCTACACCTTC.